Following are 22 T cell receptor beta chains from one sample sequenced in a study of T cells in tuberculosis (dated by TCRdb to the late 2010s). The protocol used for the library was the immunoSEQ multiplex PCR assay. The table was pulled from immuneACCESS by TCRdb, which kept in-frame rearrangements only. Such tables lose some clones; where checked, under half of the loss comes from unresolved V genes, and the rest has no known cause. Recorded for this sample are some 30,000 clones; approximately 93% of them occurred a single time. The biggest ten clones account for approximately 8% of the sample. Sequenced: PBMCs. The receptors shown here come from a donor aged 10-29 years with latent tuberculosis or without tuberculosis infection.

The chain joins TRBV12-5 to TRBJ2-1, with TRBD1 matching 9 bases. V lost 1 base, J lost 8 bases, and 3 bases stayed unmatched. Germline V gene sequence: CDR1 LGHNT, CDR2 FRNRAP. The CDR3 spans 14 residues. The CDR3 loop reads CASGLGRDRDEQFF. CDR3 nucleotides: TGTGCTAGTGGTTTGGGCCGGGACAGGGATGAGCAGTTCTTC.

V and J are TRBV5-1 and TRBJ2-1; 7 nucleotides agree with TRBD2. Trimming at V came to 0 bases and at J to 11 bases, leaving 5 bases not matched to a gene. The CDR3 has 13 amino acids. The germline V gene has CDR1 SGHRS and CDR2 YFSETQ. Written as DNA, the CDR3 is TGCGCCAGCAGCTTGGTGACTAGCTCTCAGCAGTTCTTC. It is translated as CASSLVTSSQQFF.

This chain joins TRBV29-1 and TRBJ2-7; D possibly corresponds to TRBD1 (6 bases). The germline V gene has CDR1 SQVTM and CDR2 ANQGSEA. CDR3 length: 14 amino acids. The V end lost 2 bases, the J end lost 5 bases, and 16 bases lay between the germline ends. As DNA, the CDR3 is TGCAGCGTTGAATGGGGGCAGGGAGTCAACGAGCAGTACTTC. Amino acid sequence: CSVEWGQGVNEQYF.

This clone has only a few counts. The chain has TRBV7-3 and TRBJ2-2; maybe TRBD2 (5 bases). There are 13 residues in the CDR3. V lost 5 bases and J lost 6, with 10 bases in between. The germline V gene encodes CDR1 SGHTA and CDR2 FQGTGA. This CDR3 reads CASSPSWPGELFF. In nucleotides, the CDR3 is TGTGCCAGCAGCCCTAGCTGGCCCGGGGAGCTGTTTTTT.

V gene TRBV6-1 combines with J gene TRBJ2-7; D is ambiguous. The V end was cut by 8 bases, the J end by 4 bases, with 18 bases between. The CDR3 spans 14 residues. Germline loops: CDR1 MNHNS, CDR2 SASEGT. The CDR3 DNA follows: TGTGCCAGCTCTAAGGATGCGGAAAATTACGAGCAGTACTTC. It encodes CASSKDAENYEQYF.

This rearrangement joins TRBV5-1 to TRBJ2-7, with 8 positions matching TRBD2. The germline V gene encodes CDR1 SGHRS and CDR2 YFSETQ. The CDR3 covers 15 residues. Losses at the gene ends were 2 bases for V and 4 bases for J; bases not matched to a gene: 8. CDR3 sequence: CASSFTGTRVYEQYF. DNA of the CDR3: TGCGCCAGCAGCTTTACCGGGACTAGGGTATACGAGCAGTACTTC.

This chain connects TRBV2 to TRBJ2-3; D not resolved. V was cut by 2 bases and J by 1 base, with 7 bases left in between. Germline V gene lookup returns CDR1 SNHLY and CDR2 FYNNEI. There are 14 residues in the CDR3. CDR3 sequence reads: CASSEQTGTDTQYF. As DNA, the CDR3 is TGTGCCAGCAGTGAACAGACTGGCACAGATACGCAGTATTTT.

The CDR3 spells CASSRGRNSDTQYF. The CDR3 DNA reads as TGCGCCAGCAGCCGGGGTCGGAATTCAGATACGCAGTATTTT. J is TRBJ2-3 and V is TRBV5-1; TRBD2 might be the D (5 bases). The CDR3 runs to 14 residues. Per germline, CDR1 SGHRS and CDR2 YFSETQ. V gave up 4 bases and J gave up 4 bases, with 13 bases separating them.

The genes are TRBV9 and TRBJ2-3; possibly TRBD1 for D (5 bases). V was cut by 4 bases and J by 4 bases, with 13 bases left in between. The CDR3 length is 14 residues. CDR1 SGDLS and CDR2 YYNGEE come from the germline V gene. CDR3 nucleotides: TGTGCCAGCAGCCAGATCACCAGGGCAGATACGCAGTATTTT. This translates into CASSQITRADTQYF.

The V call is TRBV7-9, the J call TRBJ2-1; 9 nucleotides agree with TRBD1. This CDR3 comprises 15 residues. Germline CDR1 SEHNR, CDR2 FQNEAQ (reference sequence). V was clipped by 5 bases and J by 8 bases; unmatched bases: 10. CDR3 residues: CASSIIPGQGDEQFF. CDR3 sequence (DNA): TGTGCCAGCAGCATTATACCGGGACAGGGCGATGAGCAGTTCTTC.

The chain couples TRBV12-2 to TRBJ1-1. TRBV12-2 is classified as a pseudogene. This CDR3 comprises 15 residues. In DNA form, the CDR3 reads TGTGCAAGTCGCTCCCAGGAGGGGATGAACACTGAAGCTTTCTTT. Translation: CASRSQEGMNTEAFF.

V usage is TRBV10-1 and J usage is TRBJ2-3; 7 positions agree with TRBD2. Germline values: CDR1 WNHNN, CDR2 SYGVQD (reference sequence). This CDR3 comprises 13 residues. The V gene end was trimmed by 3 bases and the J gene end by 4 bases; junction bases not matched to a gene: 1. The CDR3 protein is CASSDGLADTQYF. For the CDR3, the DNA is TGCGCCAGCAGTGACGGACTAGCAGATACGCAGTATTTT.

The chain combines TRBV25-1 with TRBJ1-4; no clear D gene. The CDR3 sequence is 15 residues long. CDR1 MGHDK and CDR2 SYGVNS come from the germline V gene. The V end was cut by 4 bases, the J end by 2 bases, with 11 bases between. CDR3 DNA: TGTGCCAGCAGTGCAGGTGCGGGGACTAATGAAAAACTGTTTTTT. Residues: CASSAGAGTNEKLFF.

This clone showed up just a few times. The genes are TRBV7-9 and TRBJ1-5; perhaps TRBD1 as D (6 bases). V was pared by 6 bases and J by 4 bases, with 10 bases between. In germline, CDR1 is SEHNR, CDR2 FQNEAQ (reference sequence). This CDR3 spans 13 amino acids. For the CDR3, the DNA is TGTGCCAGCAGTCCTGGACAGAATCAGCCCCAGCATTTT. This gives the protein CASSPGQNQPQHF.

The chain has TRBV2 and TRBJ2-7; D perhaps matches TRBD2 (6 bases). Trimming shortened V by 6 bases and J by 3 bases, and 18 bases separated the two germline ends. CDR3 length: 15 amino acids. The V gene's germline CDR1 is SNHLY and CDR2 FYNNEI. The CDR3 DNA follows: TGTGCCAGCAGCCGAGGACTAAGCGAGGGCTACGAGCAGTACTTC. Translating it yields CASSRGLSEGYEQYF.

The chain employs TRBV2 and TRBJ2-1; 8 bases are shared with TRBD2. This CDR3 is 14 amino acids long. CDR1 and CDR2 from the germline V gene are SNHLY and FYNNEI. The junction had 7 bases not matched to a gene; V was cut back by 9 bases and J by 3 bases. CDR3 DNA: TGTGCCAGTGTGGGACTAGGGATCTACAATGAGCAGTTCTTC. It yields the protein CASVGLGIYNEQFF.

The rearrangement links TRBV18 to TRBJ1-1, with D uncertain. From germline, CDR1 is KGHSH and CDR2 LQKENI. This CDR3 has 14 residues. V lost 0 bases to trimming and J lost 12 bases, with 17 bases between them. This CDR3 is CASSPPSIIDRSFF. The CDR3 DNA follows: TGTGCCAGCTCACCACCGTCAATCATCGATCGGTCTTTCTTT.

CDR3 sequence reads: CASSLSTSGNYEQYF. CDR3 in DNA: TGCGCCAGCAGCTTGTCGACTAGCGGGAACTACGAGCAGTACTTC. The chain joins TRBV5-1 to TRBJ2-7, with 11 bases aligning to TRBD2. This CDR3 spans 15 amino acids. V dropped 1 base and J dropped 3; count of bases not matched to a gene: 3. Germline lookup yields CDR1 SGHRS and CDR2 YFSETQ.

The chain recombines TRBV5-1 with TRBJ2-7; 7 positions agree with TRBD1. This CDR3 has 15 residues. With 2 bases clipped from V and 3 bases from J, the junction kept 8 bases outside the gene matches. Germline V gene sequence: CDR1 SGHRS, CDR2 YFSETQ. CDR3 residues: CASSFSLGTDYEQYF. Here the CDR3 DNA reads TGCGCCAGCAGCTTCTCCCTCGGGACAGACTACGAGCAGTACTTC. Complete variable domain (other parts from reference TRBV5-1 and TRBJ2-7): KAGVTQTPRYLIKTRGQQVTLSCSPISGHRSVSWYQQTPGQGLQFLFEYFSETQRNKGNFPGRFSGRQFSNSRSEMNVSTLELGDSALYLCASSFSLGTDYEQYFGPGTRLTVT.

The rearrangement joins TRBV2 to TRBJ2-7; 10 nucleotides match TRBD1. Germline V CDR1 and CDR2: SNHLY, FYNNEI. The CDR3 extends over 16 amino acids. J was trimmed by 5 bases and V by 2 bases; bases with no gene match: 9. CDR3 sequence: CASSETRGQGTHEQYF. In DNA, the CDR3 is TGTGCCAGCAGTGAAACCAGGGGACAGGGGACCCACGAGCAGTACTTC. The variable domain in full, completed from reference TRBV2 and TRBJ2-7, reads EPEVTQTPSHQVTQMGQEVILRCVPISNHLYFYWYRQILGQKVEFLVSFYNNEISEKSEIFDDQFSVERPDGSNFTLKIRSTKLEDSAMYFCASSETRGQGTHEQYFGPGTRLTVT.

This chain connects TRBV27 to TRBJ1-5; 10 bases map to TRBD1. V was pared by 0 bases and J by 5 bases, with 1 base of the junction left unmatched. The CDR3 contains 15 residues. Germline CDR1 and CDR2: MNHEY and SMNVEV (reference sequence). This chain's CDR3 is CASSLSGQGYQPQHF. The CDR3 DNA reads as TGTGCCAGCAGTTTATCGGGACAGGGGTATCAGCCCCAGCATTTT.

The chain combines TRBV5-1 with TRBJ1-2, with D uncertain. Germline CDR1 reads SGHRS; CDR2 reads YFSETQ. This CDR3 has 14 amino acids. Trimming stripped 1 base from V and 6 bases from J, with 13 bases between. The CDR3 nucleotides are TGCGCCAGCAGCTTGAGAGGTCGCCCCCATGGCTACACCTTC. The encoded protein is CASSLRGRPHGYTF. Looking up the rest from reference TRBV5-1 and TRBJ1-2 gives the full variable domain: KAGVTQTPRYLIKTRGQQVTLSCSPISGHRSVSWYQQTPGQGLQFLFEYFSETQRNKGNFPGRFSGRQFSNSRSEMNVSTLELGDSALYLCASSLRGRPHGYTFGSGTRLTVV.